The T cell receptor beta chain under discussion was sequenced for a study of blood T cell repertoires in COVID-19 (dated by TCRdb to 2019 to 2021). As for the study more broadly: The collaborator samples originated in the United States, Italy and Spain and spanned the acute and convalescent phases of COVID-19. Where available, HLA class I and class II types were obtained from metadata supplied by the sample provider rather than from assay-based typing. The prospective study material was composed of cDNA or gDNA derived from T cells, B-cell-depleted T cells, or PBMCs. Deeply sampled blood TCRbeta repertoires from subjects exposed to, actively infected with, or recovered from COVID-19 were included in the dataset. Samples came from the ongoing ImmuneRACE study (first 160 participants) plus 1,254 subjects from 6 global collaborators. Nearly every sample came with metadata listing a de-identified subject ID, COVID-19 status, age in years and sex. The repertoires were made available in a free public database intended to serve as a resource for research on the immune response to SARS-CoV-2.

TCRbeta CDR3 regions were amplified from genomic DNA by means of the immunoSEQ Assay, a bias-controlled multiplex PCR. On the authors' methods: Within the assay, amplification of reference gene primers was used to estimate how many nucleated cells each sample contained. To quantify the absolute abundance of each unique TCRbeta CDR3 rearrangement, sequence reads were collapsed and filtered. For each sample, productive Simpson clonality was calculated by taking the square root of Simpson's diversity index across productive rearrangements. TCRdb carries this immuneACCESS record with in-frame sequences only. Its versions omit some clonotypes, under half of them owing to an unresolved V gene in the studies checked, with the rest unexplained. Clone size and the V and J calls come from that table; the DNA yielded D and trimming. The sample includes under 450,000 clones, with 75% to 90% observed a single time. The leading ten clones occupy around 1.5% of the sample.

At one collaborating source in Seattle, patients were enrolled during active infection and were followed longitudinally through the course of disease. Whole blood was collected in K2EDTA tubes by collaborating institutions according to the institutions' own protocols. Collaborator samples were shipped for TCRbeta analysis as frozen whole blood, isolated PBMCs, or DNA extracted from either sample type. On the study overall, not on this receptor specifically: How much clinical and demographic metadata was included differed by source and by participant, and the metadata was provided uncurated.

Via the germline V gene (reference sequence), CDR1 is LNHDA and CDR2 SQIVND. V is cut by 2 bases and J by 0 bases, and the space between the germline ends is 8 bases. The CDR3 spans 14 residues, from the cysteine through the phenylalanine. The DNA shown is the 42-base CDR3, in frame from base 1. A remark on this clone: Its antigen has not been determined. Base-call qualities are not available, and no considerably larger clone is one nucleotide away.

The sequenced material came from peripheral blood. The V gene is TRBV19 and the J gene is TRBJ2-7, with a weak D call of TRBD1 (5 bases match). This receptor was obtained from a middle-aged woman with COVID-19, enrolled during active disease. The CDR3 reads as follows: CASSITGSSYEQYF. The sequenced DNA: TGTGCCAGTAGTATAACAGGAAGCTCCTACGAGCAGTACTTC.